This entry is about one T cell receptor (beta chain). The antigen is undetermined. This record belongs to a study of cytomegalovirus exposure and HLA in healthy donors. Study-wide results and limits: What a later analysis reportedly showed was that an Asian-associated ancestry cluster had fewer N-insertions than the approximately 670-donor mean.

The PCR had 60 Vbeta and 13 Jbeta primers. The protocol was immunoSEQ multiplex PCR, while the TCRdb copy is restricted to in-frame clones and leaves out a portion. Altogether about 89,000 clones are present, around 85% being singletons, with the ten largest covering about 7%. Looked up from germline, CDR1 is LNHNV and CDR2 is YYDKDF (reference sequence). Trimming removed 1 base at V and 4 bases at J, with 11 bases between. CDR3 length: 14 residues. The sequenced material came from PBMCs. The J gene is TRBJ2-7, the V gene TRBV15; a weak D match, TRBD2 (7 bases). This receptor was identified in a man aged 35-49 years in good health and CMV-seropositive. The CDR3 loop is CATSRVRGAYEQYF. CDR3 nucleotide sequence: TGTGCCACCAGCAGAGTACGGGGGGCGTACGAGCAGTACTTC.